Sequencing of this TCR beta chain was carried out in a study of cytomegalovirus exposure and HLA in healthy donors. Overall study context: Early release data held some 80 million unique TCRs from HLA-typed donors.

It was with 60 Vbeta and 13 Jbeta primers that the PCR ran. The data were produced by immunoSEQ multiplex PCR, yet TCRdb's version contains in-frame clones alone and is incomplete. The sample has 270,000 or so clones, about nine tenths seen once. This clone was detected once. Trimming took off 0 bases at V and 2 bases at J, with 12 bases between the two ends. From germline, CDR1 is SGHKS and CDR2 YYEKEE (reference sequence). The CDR3 totals 15 residues. The sample was PBMCs. The J gene is TRBJ2-7, the V gene TRBV5-5; perhaps TRBD1 as D (5 bases). This sequence originates from a girl aged 2 to 9 in good health and CMV-seronegative. CDR3 nucleotide sequence: TGTGCCAGCAGCTTGGAACAGGCAGTCCCCTACGAGCAGTACTTC. This codes for CASSLEQAVPYEQYF.